This T cell receptor (beta chain) was profiled in a study of shared clonotypes between healthy human individuals. Study overall: Donor ages ranged 18 to 49 years: two women, a few men. Study-wide results and limits: Shared across a handful of donors were roughly 5.3% of the naive CD4 clonotypes. Non-shared clonotypes displayed generation probabilities falling below those of clonotypes present in all four donors.

Assay used: immunoSEQ multiplex PCR; TCRdb lists only in-frame clones, some missing. The table records some 2,500,000 clones, roughly 93% of them present only once. Comment on this clone: Its antigen is unknown.

Trimming stripped 4 bases from V and 7 bases from J, with 11 bases between. The CDR3 sequence is 13 residues long. The germline gives CDR1 SGHRS, CDR2 YFSETQ. This TCR was sampled from a man between 18 and 35 years old in good health. Some clones in this sample may be carry-over from other donors' samples. Input material: naive CD4+ T cells from PBMCs. Subset in this sample: CD45RA+ positively selected. The V gene is TRBV5-1, the J gene TRBJ2-2, with D possibly TRBD2 on 5 matching bases. The CDR3 reads CASSQRGFGELFF. The CDR3 region has the DNA TGCGCCAGCAGCCAAAGAGGGTTCGGGGAGCTGTTTTTT. The entire variable domain, with the rest obtained from reference TRBV5-1 and TRBJ2-2, is as follows: KAGVTQTPRYLIKTRGQQVTLSCSPISGHRSVSWYQQTPGQGLQFLFEYFSETQRNKGNFPGRFSGRQFSNSRSEMNVSTLELGDSALYLCASSQRGFGELFFGEGSRLTVL.